This T cell receptor (beta chain) was identified during a study of shared clonotypes between healthy human individuals. Sequencing used immunoSEQ multiplex PCR; TCRdb keeps in-frame clones, though not all of them. The profile shows 170,000 or so clones, approximately 60% of them singletons. General study findings and limits: Rarefaction analysis demonstrated incomplete sorted-subset sequencing notwithstanding large depth.

V dropped 1 base and J dropped 5 bases, with 18 bases sitting between them. The CDR3 has 17 amino acids. In germline, CDR1 is SNHLY, CDR2 FYNNEI. Comment on this clone: Its target is not known.

The chain recombines TRBV2 with TRBJ2-1; D is tentatively TRBD1 or TRBD2 (5 bases each). This clonotype originated in a man aged 30 to 39 in good health. Sequencing input: memory CD4+ T cells sorted from blood. The subset is: CD45RA-negative fraction. CDR3 sequence: CASSEGVGRATNNEQFF. The CDR3 region has the DNA TGTGCCAGCAGTGAAGGTGTGGGACGGGCTACAAACAATGAGCAGTTCTTC.